This TCR beta chain emerged from a study of blood T cell repertoires in COVID-19. Study context: Sites across the United States, Italy and Spain contributed samples from acute and convalescent COVID-19. The cDNA or gDNA used as material had been derived from T cells, B-cell-depleted T cells, or PBMCs.

Under the authors' procedure: Reference gene primer amplification gave estimated nucleated cell counts. Clones were read by immunoSEQ multiplex PCR, and TCRdb kept only the in-frame ones, dropping some. V and J calls and clone size are given by that table; D and trimming were obtained from the DNA. The table includes about 68,000 clones, about three quarters detected once. The ends were cut back, 4 bases at V and 0 bases at J, with 15 bases in the middle. Germline V gives CDR1 SGHVS, CDR2 FQNEAQ. The CDR3 is made up of 16 amino acids. The material sequenced was peripheral blood. The chain couples TRBV7-8 to TRBJ1-1, with a weak D call TRBD1 (6 bases). The sequence derives from a human donor in a cohort sampled during active COVID-19. The CDR3 is CASSSPRRQVNTEAFF. CDR3 bases: TGTGCCAGCAGCTCACCCCGTCGACAGGTGAACACTGAAGCTTTCTTT.